The 27 T cell receptor beta chains reported below all come from one sample, sequenced in a study of post-analysis software for immune sequencing data. Whole-study results and caveats: The study found TRBV5-6, TRBV5-1 and TRBV20-1 among several TRBV segments more frequent in patients than controls.

The antigens of these receptors remain unknown. Unique molecular identifiers featured in each of the TCR beta cDNA libraries. Each CDR3 protein is one row after TCRdb ran MiXCR on the PCR reads. This table holds about 820,000 distinct CDR3 sequences, under 70% found once. The source material was blood. These receptors all stem from a girl aged 5 to 17 with multiple sclerosis.

This sequence joins TRBV7-3 and TRBJ1-1; D not resolved. Germline V lookup: CDR1 SGHTA, CDR2 FQGTGA. This CDR3 region has 13 residues. V gave up 3 bases and J gave up 8 bases, with 13 bases separating them. Here the CDR3 DNA reads TGTGCCAGCAGCTTGCACCCAGGAGGAGAAGCTTTCTTT. Translated: CASSLHPGGEAFF. Complete variable domain (other parts from reference TRBV7-3 and TRBJ1-1): GAGVSQTPSNKVTEKGKYVELRCDPISGHTALYWYRQSLGQGPEFLIYFQGTGAADDSGLPNDRFFAVRPEGSVSTLKIQRTERGDSAVYLCASSLHPGGEAFFGQGTRLTVV.

This rearrangement joins TRBV5-6 to TRBJ2-1, with D possibly being TRBD1 or TRBD2 (5 bases each). This CDR3 is 13 amino acids long. V shed 3 bases and J shed 15 bases, with 19 bases lying between them. Looked up from germline, CDR1 is SGHDT and CDR2 is YYEEEE. The CDR3 sequence: CASSWQKGTIPFF. The CDR3 region has the DNA TGTGCCAGCAGCTGGCAAAAGGGGACCATCCCGTTCTTC.

The table lists this clonotype with a count of one. The CDR3 region is CASSQSPPDEKLFF. DNA of the CDR3: TGCGCCAGCAGCCAAAGCCCACCCGATGAAAAACTGTTTTTT. The chain uses TRBV5-1 and TRBJ1-4; D ambiguous. This CDR3 contains 14 residues. Germline assignment: CDR1 SGHRS and CDR2 YFSETQ. The V gene lost 4 bases and the J gene lost 6 bases, with 13 bases spanning the gap. Drawing the rest from reference TRBV5-1 and TRBJ1-4, the complete variable domain is KAGVTQTPRYLIKTRGQQVTLSCSPISGHRSVSWYQQTPGQGLQFLFEYFSETQRNKGNFPGRFSGRQFSNSRSEMNVSTLELGDSALYLCASSQSPPDEKLFFGSGTQLSVL.

This chain joins TRBV29-1 and TRBJ2-1, with D uncertain. CDR3 length equals 11 residues. Trimming removed 4 bases from V and 6 bases from J, with 7 bases in between. Germline V gives CDR1 SQVTM, CDR2 ANQGSEA. CDR3 DNA: TGCAGCGTTGGGCTAGTCAATGAGCAGTTCTTC. Its translation: CSVGLVNEQFF.

The V and J genes are TRBV29-1 and TRBJ1-1; D ambiguous. CDR1 SQVTM and CDR2 ANQGSEA come from the germline V gene. The CDR3 runs to 11 residues. Trimming left V 6 bases short and J 1 base short, with 6 bases between. The CDR3 reads CSVIKNTEAFF. DNA for the CDR3: TGCAGCGTCATCAAGAACACTGAAGCTTTCTTT.

The table lists this clonotype with many counts. The chain has TRBV7-9 and TRBJ2-7; D is unresolved. V was cut by 3 bases and J by 3 bases, with 9 bases left in between. The CDR3 consists of 13 residues. The germline V gene encodes CDR1 SEHNR and CDR2 FQNEAQ (reference sequence). CDR3 protein: CASSFPDLYEQYF. In DNA form, the CDR3 reads TGTGCCAGCAGCTTCCCGGACCTCTACGAGCAGTACTTC.

Points on this clonotype: The junction shows a germline mismatch at one end, possibly a read error. The chain carries TRBV11-1 and TRBJ2-7; D gene ambiguous. The CDR3 contains 15 residues. Germline values: CDR1 SGHAT, CDR2 FQDESV (reference sequence). CDR3 in DNA: TGTGCCAGCAGCGGCCTTGGGCAGGCTTCCTACGAGCGGTACTTC. This codes for CASSGLGQASYERYF.

Notes on this clonotype: One end of the junction is discordant with germline, which a read error may explain. This rearrangement joins TRBV12-3 or TRBV12-4 to TRBJ2-3; maybe TRBD1 (5 bases). The CDR3 extends over 17 amino acids. The CDR3 sequence is CVSTSNRPRRSTDTQYF. For the CDR3, the DNA is TGTGTCAGCACCAGCAACAGGCCCAGACGGAGCACAGATACGCAGTATTTT.

This clonotype was picked up a small number of times. This chain connects TRBV5-1 to TRBJ2-3; D may match TRBD1 or TRBD2 (5 bases each). This CDR3 is built from 15 residues. Trimming pared 4 bases from V and 0 bases from J, leaving 12 bases between. Germline V CDR1 and CDR2: SGHRS, YFSETQ. Here the CDR3 DNA reads TGCGCCAGCAGCAACTGGGACCTCAGCACAGATACGCAGTATTTT. Translation gives CASSNWDLSTDTQYF.

This clonotype was counted a single time. The gene calls are TRBV2 and TRBJ2-1, with TRBD2 matching 11 bases. CDR3 length: 18 amino acids. CDR1 is SNHLY and CDR2 is FYNNEI in the germline V gene. Trimming removed 6 bases from V and 5 bases from J; junction bases left unmatched: 15. The CDR3 DNA reads as TGTGCCAGCAGGATAAATACCGGGACTAGCGGTACTCACAATGAGCAGTTCTTC. The encoded protein is CASRINTGTSGTHNEQFF. The full variable domain, completed using reference TRBV2 and TRBJ2-1, is EPEVTQTPSHQVTQMGQEVILRCVPISNHLYFYWYRQILGQKVEFLVSFYNNEISEKSEIFDDQFSVERPDGSNFTLKIRSTKLEDSAMYFCASRINTGTSGTHNEQFFGPGTRLTVL.

This clonotype showed up just a few times. V usage is TRBV27 and J usage is TRBJ2-7, with TRBD2 as a possible D gene (5 bases). The V end was cut by 8 bases, the J end by 2 bases, with 7 bases between. CDR1 and CDR2 from the germline V gene are MNHEY and SMNVEV (reference sequence). The CDR3 runs 11 residues. The CDR3: CASGSAYEQYF. The CDR3 DNA sequence: TGTGCCAGCGGGAGCGCCTACGAGCAGTACTTC.

This clonotype was counted only a few times. The J gene is TRBJ2-3, the V gene TRBV20-1; D is perhaps TRBD2 (6 bases). The germline V gene encodes CDR1 DFQATT and CDR2 SNEGSKA (reference sequence). V dropped 6 bases and J dropped 0 bases, with 13 bases sitting between them. CDR3 length equals 14 residues. CDR3 sequence: CSAPPAGSTDTQYF. The CDR3 nucleotides are TGCAGTGCCCCCCCGGCGGGGAGCACAGATACGCAGTATTTT.

The sample holds a few counts of this clonotype. The gene calls are TRBV6-2 or TRBV6-3 and TRBJ2-7; the D gene is possibly TRBD1 (5 bases). This CDR3 is built from 15 residues. Germline V CDR1 and CDR2: MNHEY, SVGEGT. V was shortened by 8 bases and J by 3 bases, with 20 bases between the two germline ends. CDR3: CASAQPGRGHYEQYF. The CDR3, as DNA: TGTGCCAGCGCCCAGCCAGGACGCGGACACTACGAGCAGTACTTC.

V is TRBV2 and J is TRBJ2-7; the D gene is possibly TRBD2 (6 bases). Trimming removed 8 bases from V and 5 bases from J, with 19 bases in between. The CDR3 has 14 residues. The germline gives CDR1 SNHLY, CDR2 FYNNEI. The CDR3 bases are TGTGCCAGCGGGGGGTTGCCGGATCTTAACGAGCAGTACTTC. It yields the protein CASGGLPDLNEQYF.

This clonotype appeared once. The V gene is TRBV3-1, the J gene TRBJ1-5, with D possibly TRBD1 on 5 matching bases. CDR1 and CDR2 (germline): LGHDT, YNNKEL (reference sequence). CDR3 length: 13 residues. Trimming took off 6 bases at V and 8 bases at J, with 14 bases between the two ends. The CDR3 here is CASSFGAIEPQHF. In DNA, the CDR3 is TGTGCCAGCAGTTTCGGGGCGATTGAGCCCCAGCATTTT.

This chain's CDR3 is CASSPRVPRDEQFF. As DNA, the CDR3 is TGTGCCAGCAGCCCCCGGGTCCCCAGGGATGAGCAGTTCTTC. V and J are TRBV7-9 and TRBJ2-1, with a possible D match to TRBD1 (5 bases). CDR1 is SEHNR and CDR2 is FQNEAQ in the germline V gene (reference sequence). This CDR3 comprises 14 residues. Trimming stripped 5 bases from V and 8 bases from J, with 16 bases between.

The chain joins TRBV7-3 to TRBJ2-1, with D hard to call. The V gene's germline CDR1 is SGHTA and CDR2 FQGTGA. This CDR3 is 13 amino acids long. The germline V and J ends were trimmed by 1 base and 7 bases, with 8 bases remaining between them. The CDR3 loop reads CASSLSPANEQFF. The CDR3 nucleotides read TGTGCCAGCAGCTTAAGTCCAGCGAATGAGCAGTTCTTC.

For this clonotype: Given the absence of the conserved phenylalanine or tryptophan at the CDR3 end, a read error is likely. The chain recombines TRBV7-3 with TRBJ2-5, with TRBD2 matching 9 bases. The CDR3 has 16 residues. From germline, CDR1 is SGHTA and CDR2 FQGTGA. With V trimmed by 2 bases and J by 4 bases, 8 bases remained unmatched. Written as DNA, the CDR3 is TGTGCCAGCAGCTTAGGAAATAGCGGGAGTACAGAGACCCAGTACTTG. As protein: CASSLGNSGSTETQYL.

Details on this clonotype: Compared with germline, one end of the junction differs, possibly owing to a read error. The chain is built from TRBV6-5 and TRBJ1-2, with TRBD1 identical over 7 bases. This CDR3 is 13 amino acids long. Germline lookup yields CDR1 MNHEY and CDR2 SVGAGI. The CDR3 bases are TGTGCCAACAGTACCACAGGGGACTATGGCTACACCTTC. It specifies CANSTTGDYGYTF.

This rearrangement joins TRBV6-1 to TRBJ1-6; D is unresolved. The CDR3 totals 16 residues. CDR1 is MNHNS and CDR2 is SASEGT in the germline V gene. V lost 1 base to trimming and J lost 1 base, with 8 bases between them. The CDR3 DNA reads as TGTGCCAGCAGTGAAGGTGAAGGATCCTATAATTCACCCCTCCACTTT. Residues: CASSEGEGSYNSPLHF.

The rearrangement joins TRBV5-1 to TRBJ1-2; D is unresolved. This CDR3 region has 14 residues. Germline loops: CDR1 SGHRS, CDR2 YFSETQ. V lost 0 bases and J 3 bases, leaving 9 bases between the germline ends. The CDR3 DNA sequence: TGCGCCAGCAGCTTGGAGGGTATGGACTATGGCTACACCTTC. Protein sequence: CASSLEGMDYGYTF.

The rearrangement uses TRBV5-1 and TRBJ2-7; 7 nucleotides line up with TRBD2. There are 15 residues in the CDR3. CDR1 and CDR2 from the germline V gene are SGHRS and YFSETQ. With 3 bases clipped from V and 2 bases from J, the junction kept 8 bases outside the gene matches. CDR3 residues: CASSSGGRTAYEQYF. CDR3 bases: TGCGCCAGCAGCTCGGGAGGACGAACGGCCTACGAGCAGTACTTC.

V usage is TRBV6-6 and J usage is TRBJ2-1; 11 bases fit TRBD1. In germline, CDR1 is MNHNY, CDR2 SVGAGI (reference sequence). The CDR3 runs to 16 residues. V gave up 2 bases and J gave up 6 bases; unmatched junction bases: 6. The CDR3 sequence is CASSYLSGTGGNEQFF. CDR3 coding DNA: TGTGCCAGCAGTTACCTTTCCGGGACAGGGGGCAATGAGCAGTTCTTC.

The CDR3, as DNA: TGTGCCTGGAGTGTCTCCCTTCGAGATACGCAGTATTTT. It specifies CAWSVSLRDTQYF. The rearrangement uses TRBV30 and TRBJ2-3; D is ambiguous. The V and J ends lost 0 bases and 5 bases respectively, with 9 bases between them. CDR3 length equals 13 residues. The germline V gene has CDR1 GTSNPN and CDR2 SVGIG (reference sequence). The entire variable domain, with the rest obtained from reference TRBV30 and TRBJ2-3, is as follows: SQTIHQWPATLVQPVGSPLSLECTVEGTSNPNLYWYRQAAGRGLQLLFYSVGIGQISSEVPQNLSASRPQDRQFILSSKKLLLSDSGFYLCAWSVSLRDTQYFGPGTRLTVL.

The gene calls are TRBV4-1 and TRBJ1-5, with D possibly being TRBD1 (5 bases). CDR3 length: 16 residues. Germline values: CDR1 MGHRA, CDR2 YSYEKL. Trimming stripped 1 base from V and 6 bases from J, with 16 bases between. The CDR3 nucleotides read TGCGCCAGCAGCCAAGTGGGAGGGACGGGTGGTCAGCCCCAGCATTTT. This gives the protein CASSQVGGTGGQPQHF.

The chain joins TRBV18 to TRBJ2-4; D is perhaps TRBD1 (6 bases). The J call may be in error: the DNA end matches TRBJ2-7 better. The germline gives CDR1 KGHSH, CDR2 LQKENI. CDR3 length: 13 residues. The CDR3 loop is CASSPQGGYEQYF. Written as DNA, the CDR3 is TGTGCCAGCAGCCCACAGGGTGGGTACGAGCAGTACTTC.

The genes are TRBV5-1 and TRBJ1-1; D is perhaps TRBD1 (5 bases). Trimming took 3 bases from V and 1 from J, leaving 13 bases between them. There are 15 residues in the CDR3. The germline CDR1 and CDR2 sequences are SGHRS and YFSETQ. CDR3 residues: CASSSSPDRNTEAFF. The CDR3 DNA reads as TGCGCCAGCAGCTCCTCACCAGACAGGAACACTGAAGCTTTCTTT. The full variable domain, completed using reference TRBV5-1 and TRBJ1-1, is KAGVTQTPRYLIKTRGQQVTLSCSPISGHRSVSWYQQTPGQGLQFLFEYFSETQRNKGNFPGRFSGRQFSNSRSEMNVSTLELGDSALYLCASSSSPDRNTEAFFGQGTRLTVV.